This entry describes one T cell receptor beta chain. This clonotype appeared a few times. Its recognized antigen is unknown. Base quality data are lacking; no much larger clone is found one base away. Inclusive of the bounding cysteine and phenylalanine, the CDR3 is 13 residues long. Only the CDR3 DNA is retained, 39 bases long and in frame from the first base. From a lookup of the germline V gene, CDR1 and CDR2 are KGHDR and SFDVKD. V was cut back by 6 bases and J by 4 bases, leaving a gap of 11 bases between them. The source of the sample is a study of CD8 T cells in ankylosing spondylitis (dated by TCRdb to 2016 to 2017). Regarding the research as a whole: T cell receptor beta repertoires were profiled in healthy donors and ankylosing spondylitis patients so that disease-linked TCR variants could be found. The whole study cohort included 108 healthy donors and 25 ankylosing spondylitis patients. Peripheral blood was sampled, and synovial fluid was also collected from ankylosing spondylitis patients.

General study outcomes and caveats: Some of the motif variants had been reported before in the synovial fluid and blood of reactive arthritis patients, a finding that suggests common disease-initiation mechanisms. Blood from ankylosing spondylitis patients appeared to be characterized by a TCR beta motif made up of several highly homologous amino acid variants. According to the report, matched synovial fluid samples from ankylosing spondylitis patients were significantly enriched for the disease-linked clones. In peripheral blood, the disease-linked clones were found at relatively low frequencies and had a CD8+ phenotype.

Sequencer: Illumina HiSeq 2500. Quantitative 5'-RACE with molecular barcodes was the method used to prepare the TCR beta libraries. On the authors' methods: Disease-linked TCR variants were identified with a new computational method built on a probabilistic model of VDJ rearrangement. TCRdb redid the processing of the public reads, applying fastp at Q25 and MiXCR, and retained in-frame beta chains. Rows are combined by CDR3 protein, so each entry shows the most common genes and DNA. These V and J calls rely on TCRdb rather than the paper's analysis. This sample gives roughly 400,000 distinct CDR3 sequences in total; about 22% of them show up just once. Clones ranked in the top ten supply approximately 15% of the sample.

This chain is built from TRBV24-1 and TRBJ2-5; the D gene assignment is ambiguous. The receptor comes from a male donor with ankylosing spondylitis. The specimen was blood, either unsorted or a sorted T cell fraction (not recorded which). The nucleotide sequence reads TGTGCCACCAGTACGGAAGATAGAGAGACCCAGTACTTC. The resulting protein is CATSTEDRETQYF.